These 26 T cell receptor beta chains were sequenced from one sample in a study of blood T cell repertoires in COVID-19. Some clones are missing from TCRdb's copy, which holds only in-frame ones; the method was immunoSEQ multiplex PCR. The sample records under 130,000 clones, 87% being singletons. The sequenced material came from peripheral blood. The receptor set was obtained from a human donor in a cohort sampled during active COVID-19.

The rearrangement joins TRBV28 to TRBJ2-3; 11 bases match TRBD1. Germline trimming cut 4 bases from V and 4 bases from J; bases unmatched to any gene: 1. The CDR3 sequence is 14 residues long. The V gene's germline CDR1 is MDHEN and CDR2 SYDVKM. CDR3 protein: CASSWGQGADTQYF. The CDR3 DNA is TGTGCCAGCAGTTGGGGACAGGGGGCAGATACGCAGTATTTT.

This CDR3 reads CASSHPGSGSSEAFF. In DNA form, the CDR3 reads TGTGCCAGCAGCCACCCCGGAAGCGGAAGTTCTGAAGCTTTCTTT. The V call is TRBV4-2, the J call TRBJ1-1; D is undetermined. V shed 3 bases and J shed 6 bases, with 17 bases lying between them. CDR3 size: 15 residues. The V gene's germline CDR1 is LGHNA and CDR2 YNFKEQ.

V and J are TRBV12-3 or TRBV12-4 and TRBJ1-5, with D unclear. This CDR3 comprises 13 residues. The V gene lost 6 bases and the J gene lost 3 bases, with 9 bases spanning the gap. For the CDR3, the DNA is TGTGCCAGCAGACCGAGCCTCAATCAGCCCCAGCATTTT. Translation: CASRPSLNQPQHF.

This clone has just a few counts. This chain joins TRBV28 and TRBJ1-5, with 10 positions matching TRBD1. Looked up from germline, CDR1 is MDHEN and CDR2 is SYDVKM. V dropped 5 bases and J dropped 2; count of bases not matched to a gene: 6. The CDR3 has 16 residues. The DNA for the CDR3 is TGTGCCAGCAGTAGACAGGGGGCGACGGGCAATCAGCCCCAGCATTTT. It specifies CASSRQGATGNQPQHF.

This chain links TRBV28 with TRBJ2-3, with D unresolved. The V gene's germline CDR1 is MDHEN and CDR2 SYDVKM. This CDR3 has 17 amino acids. Trimming shortened V by 4 bases and J by 2 bases, and 19 bases separated the two germline ends. The CDR3 nucleotides read TGTGCCAGCAGTTCGCCGATACGACTGGCGGACACAGATACGCAGTATTTT. This codes for CASSSPIRLADTDTQYF.

V gene TRBV9 combines with J gene TRBJ2-7; 9 bases match TRBD2. Germline V gene sequence: CDR1 SGDLS, CDR2 YYNGEE. The CDR3 runs to 15 residues. V shed 1 base, J shed 6 bases, and the junction held 8 bases outside the gene matches. The CDR3 reads CASSVWREGPGEQYF. CDR3 bases: TGTGCCAGCAGCGTATGGCGGGAGGGCCCGGGCGAGCAGTACTTC. Full variable domain (missing parts from reference TRBV9 and TRBJ2-7): DSGVTQTPKHLITATGQRVTLRCSPRSGDLSVYWYQQSLDQGLQFLIQYYNGEERAKGNILERFSAQQFPDLHSELNLSSLELGDSALYFCASSVWREGPGEQYFGPGTRLTVT.

This clone occurred a few times. The chain is built from TRBV30 and TRBJ1-6; D is possibly TRBD1 (6 bases). The CDR3 extends over 18 amino acids. Germline lookup yields CDR1 GTSNPN and CDR2 SVGIG (reference sequence). Trimming cost V 3 bases and J 5 bases, with 23 bases left between them. CDR3 nucleotides: TGTGCCTGGAGAGGGACACGGGACCCATATGTGAATAATTCACCCCTCCACTTT. Its protein product is CAWRGTRDPYVNNSPLHF.

The V gene is TRBV28, the J gene TRBJ1-2, with TRBD1 matching over 8 bases. Germline CDR1 MDHEN, CDR2 SYDVKM. The CDR3 has 18 residues. The V and J ends lost 2 bases and 0 bases, in that order; junction bases with no gene match: 11. The CDR3 DNA sequence: TGTGCCAGCAGTTTACCCGGACAGGGAGGGGGACCTAACTATGGCTACACCTTC. Translation gives CASSLPGQGGGPNYGYTF.

This chain uses TRBV7-3 with TRBJ1-6; TRBD1 aligns across 7 bases. The CDR3 totals 15 residues. J was trimmed by 10 bases and V by 2 bases; bases with no gene match: 8. Germline-derived CDR1 and CDR2 are SGHTA and FQGTGA. The DNA for the CDR3 is TGTGCCAGCAGCTTAGATGCGACAGGGACCTCACCCCTCCACTTT. Amino acids: CASSLDATGTSPLHF.

The V call is TRBV9, the J call TRBJ2-3; D ambiguous. The CDR3 consists of 14 residues. Germline V gene data show CDR1 as SGDLS and CDR2 as YYNGEE. Trimming removed 4 bases at V and 1 base at J, with 10 bases between. The CDR3 region has the DNA TGTGCCAGCAGCACGAGAGAGCGCACAGATACGCAGTATTTT. This encodes CASSTRERTDTQYF.

This sequence joins TRBV11-3 and TRBJ2-3, with D tentatively TRBD2 (7 bases). Per germline, CDR1 SGHNT and CDR2 YENEEA. V gave up 5 bases and J gave up 4 bases, with 13 bases separating them. The CDR3 runs to 14 residues. The CDR3 sequence is CASSGAGAPDTQYF. CDR3 nucleotide sequence: TGTGCCAGCAGCGGCGCGGGGGCCCCAGATACGCAGTATTTT. The whole variable domain, remainder taken from reference TRBV11-3 and TRBJ2-3, is EAGVVQSPRYKIIEKKQPVAFWCNPISGHNTLYWYLQNLGQGPELLIRYENEEAVDDSQLPKDRFSAERLKGVDSTLKIQPAELGDSAVYLCASSGAGAPDTQYFGPGTRLTVL.

This clone was found a few times. The J gene is TRBJ1-2, the V gene TRBV29-1; the match to TRBD1 covers 7 bases. The CDR3 loop spans 13 amino acids. CDR1 and CDR2 (germline): SQVTM, ANQGSEA. Trimming cost V 6 bases and J 0 bases; bases outside gene matches: 4. The CDR3 DNA follows: TGCAGCGTCCGGGACAGTACTAACTATGGCTACACCTTC. Translation gives CSVRDSTNYGYTF.

This clone was picked up a small number of times. The chain links TRBV7-9 to TRBJ2-7; the D is unclear. The germline V gene encodes CDR1 SEHNR and CDR2 FQNEAQ (reference sequence). V lost 0 bases, J lost 5 bases, and 5 bases lay in between. This CDR3 has 12 residues. The CDR3 DNA is TGTGCCAGCAGCTTAGCGCAGGACGAGCAGTACTTC. The encoded protein is CASSLAQDEQYF.

The chain joins TRBV7-9 to TRBJ2-5, with 9 bases matching TRBD2. CDR1 and CDR2 from the germline V gene are SEHNR and FQNEAQ (reference sequence). V lost 2 bases and J lost 5; bases outside the gene matches: 0. This CDR3 is built from 13 residues. The CDR3 nucleotides are TGTGCCAGCAGCTTAAGCGGGAGGGAGACCCAGTACTTC. Translating it yields CASSLSGRETQYF.

The J gene is TRBJ2-1, the V gene TRBV7-9; 11 bases agree with TRBD2. The CDR3 length is 14 residues. Trimming took 4 bases from V and 7 from J; bases not matched to a gene: 3. CDR1 and CDR2 from the germline V gene are SEHNR and FQNEAQ (reference sequence). The CDR3 region is CASSYGTSGNEQFF. As DNA, the CDR3 is TGTGCCAGCAGCTATGGGACTAGCGGAAATGAGCAGTTCTTC. The variable domain in full, completed from reference TRBV7-9 and TRBJ2-1, reads DTGVSQNPRHKITKRGQNVTFRCDPISEHNRLYWYRQTLGQGPEFLTYFQNEAQLEKSRLLSDRFSAERPKGSFSTLEIQRTEQGDSAMYLCASSYGTSGNEQFFGPGTRLTVL.

This clone was counted only a few times. This sequence joins TRBV30 and TRBJ1-5; D might be TRBD1 (5 bases). Looked up from germline, CDR1 is GTSNPN and CDR2 is SVGIG (reference sequence). The CDR3 totals 14 residues. V lost 3 bases, J lost 4 bases, and 13 bases lay in between. The CDR3 DNA follows: TGTGCCTGGAGCGGAAATCGGGGGAATCAGCCCCAGCATTTT. Its translation: CAWSGNRGNQPQHF. Full variable domain (remainder filled in from reference TRBV30 and TRBJ1-5): SQTIHQWPATLVQPVGSPLSLECTVEGTSNPNLYWYRQAAGRGLQLLFYSVGIGQISSEVPQNLSASRPQDRQFILSSKKLLLSDSGFYLCAWSGNRGNQPQHFGDGTRLSIL.

This clone was found once. The chain joins TRBV9 to TRBJ2-3; TRBD1 matches at 9 bases. CDR3 length: 16 residues. After removal of 4 bases from V and 2 bases from J, the junction contained 8 bases not matched to a gene. Germline V gives CDR1 SGDLS, CDR2 YYNGEE. The CDR3 DNA follows: TGTGCCAGCAGCATATCCGGGACAGGGACCACAGATACGCAGTATTTT. Its translation: CASSISGTGTTDTQYF.

V gene TRBV7-6 combines with J gene TRBJ2-7; 7 bases agree with TRBD1. The germline V gene has CDR1 SGHVS and CDR2 FNYEAQ. The V and J ends lost 1 base and 0 bases, in that order; junction bases with no gene match: 6. This CDR3 has 16 residues. The CDR3 sequence: CASSLGAGGFSYEQYF. CDR3 DNA sequence: TGTGCCAGCAGCTTAGGGGCAGGGGGTTTCTCCTACGAGCAGTACTTC.

This clone appeared once. This chain links TRBV2 with TRBJ1-4; D is ambiguous. V shed 5 bases and J shed 3 bases, with 13 bases lying between them. The V gene's germline CDR1 is SNHLY and CDR2 FYNNEI. CDR3 length: 15 amino acids. The CDR3 reads CASSSIGVPNEKLFF. For the CDR3, the DNA is TGTGCCAGCAGTAGTATCGGGGTTCCTAATGAAAAACTGTTTTTT.

The chain recombines TRBV5-6 with TRBJ2-2; the D gene is possibly TRBD2 (6 bases). V was cut by 3 bases and J by 7 bases, with 16 bases left in between. This CDR3 has 15 amino acids. The V gene's germline CDR1 is SGHDT and CDR2 YYEEEE. The DNA for the CDR3 is TGTGCCAGCAGCTGGACCGGGGGTCGCGGCGGGGAGCTGTTTTTT. Protein sequence: CASSWTGGRGGELFF.

This clone appeared a single time. The rearrangement uses TRBV18 and TRBJ1-1; D might be TRBD1 (5 bases). Germline V gene sequence: CDR1 KGHSH, CDR2 LQKENI. The CDR3 runs 14 residues. Between the trimmed V and J ends, which lost 6 bases and 11 bases, there was a span of 22 bases. CDR3 loop: CASSGGGALLNAFF. The CDR3 DNA is TGTGCCAGCTCGGGGGGAGGGGCCCTCCTGAACGCTTTCTTT.

The chain combines TRBV7-2 with TRBJ2-5, with TRBD2 identical over 8 bases. J gave up 5 bases and V 7 bases, and 9 bases lay outside the gene matches. CDR1 is SGHTA, CDR2 FQGNSA, per germline. CDR3 length: 14 amino acids. CDR3 bases: TGTGCCAGCACCCTGAGCGGGGGCTCGGAGACCCAGTACTTC. Its translation is CASTLSGGSETQYF.

V and J are TRBV6-5 and TRBJ2-2; no clear D gene. Germline CDR1 reads MNHEY; CDR2 reads SVGAGI. This CDR3 comprises 13 residues. The V gene lost 5 bases and the J gene lost 6 bases, with 10 bases spanning the gap. Here the CDR3 reads CASSPTIAGELFF. Written as DNA, the CDR3 is TGTGCCAGCAGTCCCACCATAGCCGGGGAGCTGTTTTTT.

A single count supports this clone. CDR3 in DNA: TGTGCCACCGGACTAGCGATGGGTAATGAGCAGTTCTTC. It encodes CATGLAMGNEQFF. The chain uses TRBV24-1 and TRBJ2-1; TRBD2 aligns across 9 bases. The trim removed 9 bases at V and 7 bases at J, leaving 6 bases unmatched. The CDR3 runs 13 residues. Germline V gene data show CDR1 as KGHDR and CDR2 as SFDVKD.

The chain is built from TRBV4-1 and TRBJ2-1; 11 bases map to TRBD2. In germline, CDR1 is MGHRA, CDR2 YSYEKL. Trimming removed 1 base from V and 10 bases from J; junction bases left unmatched: 6. The CDR3 sequence is 15 residues long. The CDR3 here is CASSQALGLAVEQFF. For the CDR3, the DNA is TGCGCCAGCAGCCAAGCTCTGGGACTAGCGGTCGAGCAGTTCTTC.

CDR3 in amino acids: CASSLGQGTGNTIYF. In DNA form, the CDR3 reads TGTGCCAGCAGCTTAGGGCAGGGAACTGGAAACACCATATATTTT. This chain uses TRBV7-9 with TRBJ1-3; D may be TRBD1 (5 bases). Per the germline V gene, CDR1 is SEHNR and CDR2 is FQNEAQ (reference sequence). This CDR3 has 15 amino acids. V was pared by 1 base and J by 2 bases, with 9 bases between.